The present entry profiles one T cell receptor (beta chain) with its context. Its specificity is not known. This table comes from immunoSEQ multiplex PCR, and its TCRdb copy is limited to in-frame clones, with some not included. This table holds roughly 96,000 clones, roughly 90% found once. This entry comes from a study of T cell responses to AZD1222 COVID-19 vaccine. General study results and limits: Females outnumbered males among donors, who were mostly white British; clonal diversity was possibly underestimated. The study reported that nearly half of spike-specific TCRs target unmutated variant regions. Repertoires were obtained solely post-peak T cell response.

Germline V gene data show CDR1 as SGHRS and CDR2 as YFSETQ. J lost 2 bases, V lost 4 bases, and 6 bases had no gene match. CDR3 length equals 15 residues. The chain is built from TRBV5-1 and TRBJ2-1, with 7 bases that match TRBD2. The TCR was taken from an adult in good health. The material sequenced was peripheral blood, taken on day 0 of AZD1222 vaccination. CDR3 sequence reads: CASSDSSGPYNEQFF. In DNA, the CDR3 is TGCGCCAGCAGCGACTCTAGCGGACCCTACAATGAGCAGTTCTTC.